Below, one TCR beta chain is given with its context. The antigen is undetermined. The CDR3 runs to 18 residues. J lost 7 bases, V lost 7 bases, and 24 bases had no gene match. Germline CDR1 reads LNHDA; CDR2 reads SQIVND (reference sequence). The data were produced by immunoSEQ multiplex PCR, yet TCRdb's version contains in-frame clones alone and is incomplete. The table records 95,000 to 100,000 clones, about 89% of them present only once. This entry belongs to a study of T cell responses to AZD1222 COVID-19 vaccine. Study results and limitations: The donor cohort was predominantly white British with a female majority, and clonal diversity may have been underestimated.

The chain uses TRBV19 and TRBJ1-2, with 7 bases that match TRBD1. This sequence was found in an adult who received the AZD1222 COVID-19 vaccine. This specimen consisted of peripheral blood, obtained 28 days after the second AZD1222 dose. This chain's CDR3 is CASTPLGQSGIRRGGYTF. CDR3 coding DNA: TGTGCCAGTACCCCACTGGGACAGTCAGGGATAAGGCGCGGTGGCTACACCTTC.